This entry is about one T cell receptor (beta chain). The germline gives CDR1 SGHNT, CDR2 YENEEA. V was trimmed by 3 bases and J by 2 bases, leaving 8 bases between them. The CDR3 extends over 14 amino acids. This sample is drawn from a study of technical replicates of blood from several donors. Measured with immunoSEQ multiplex PCR; TCRdb has only the in-frame clones, and not every one. This sample carries about 84,000 clones, less than 95% of them seen once, and the ten largest clones take over 0.2%. The V gene is TRBV11-3, the J gene TRBJ1-3; D gene unclear. This TCR came from a human donor in good health. Sequenced input: T cells isolated from PBMCs. Here the CDR3 reads CASSFHRAGNTIYF. CDR3 DNA: TGTGCCAGCAGCTTCCACCGGGCTGGAAACACCATATATTTT. Supplemented by reference TRBV11-3 and TRBJ1-3, the full variable domain reads EAGVVQSPRYKIIEKKQPVAFWCNPISGHNTLYWYLQNLGQGPELLIRYENEEAVDDSQLPKDRFSAERLKGVDSTLKIQPAELGDSAVYLCASSFHRAGNTIYFGEGSWLTVV.